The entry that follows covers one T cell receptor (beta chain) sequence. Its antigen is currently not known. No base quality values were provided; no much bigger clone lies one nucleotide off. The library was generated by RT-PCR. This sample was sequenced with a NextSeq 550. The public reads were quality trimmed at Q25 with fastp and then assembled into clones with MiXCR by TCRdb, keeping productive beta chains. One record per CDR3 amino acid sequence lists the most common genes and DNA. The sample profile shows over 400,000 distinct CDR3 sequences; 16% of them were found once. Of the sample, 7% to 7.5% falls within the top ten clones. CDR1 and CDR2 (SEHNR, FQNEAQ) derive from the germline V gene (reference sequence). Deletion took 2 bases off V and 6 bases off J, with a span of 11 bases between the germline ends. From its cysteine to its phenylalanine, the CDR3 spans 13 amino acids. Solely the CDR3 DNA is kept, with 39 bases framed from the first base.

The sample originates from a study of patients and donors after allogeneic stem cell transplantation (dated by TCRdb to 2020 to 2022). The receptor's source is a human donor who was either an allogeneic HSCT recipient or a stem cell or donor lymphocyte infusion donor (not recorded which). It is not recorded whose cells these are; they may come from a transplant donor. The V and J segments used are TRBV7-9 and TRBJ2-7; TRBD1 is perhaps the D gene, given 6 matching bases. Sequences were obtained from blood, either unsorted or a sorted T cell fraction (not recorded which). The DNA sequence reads TGTGCCAGCAGCTTATCAGGGGCGGGCGAGCAGTACTTC. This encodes CASSLSGAGEQYF.